Here is one T cell receptor (beta chain) with its context. Its specificity is unknown. Sorted-subset replicate PCR reactions were performed with approximately 190 ng DNA, corresponding to some 32,000 T cell genomes. Assay: immunoSEQ multiplex PCR; the TCRdb copy retains only in-frame clones and omits some. The sample contains hundreds of thousands of clones, roughly 96% of which appear only once. This entry belongs to a study of shared clonotypes between healthy human individuals. Study-wide results and limits: Naive CD4 clonotypes were shared across a handful of donors at about 5.3%.

Naive CD8 cells, CD45RO-negative and positively selected for CCR7, excluded terminally differentiated effector memory CD45RA+ cells. From germline, CDR1 is SGHAT and CDR2 FQNNGV. V lost 2 bases and J lost 2, with 10 bases in between. The CDR3 extends over 15 amino acids. The source of this sequence is a woman aged 25 to 39 in good health. The sample comprised naive CD8+ T cells sorted from blood. The rearrangement links TRBV11-2 to TRBJ2-1, with D maybe TRBD1 (5 bases). CDR3 nucleotide sequence: TGTGCCAGCAGCTTATCGGAAGGGGCCTACAATGAGCAGTTCTTC. It is translated as CASSLSEGAYNEQFF.